The clone carrying this T cell receptor (beta chain) was picked up many times. Its cognate antigen is unknown. Time point meaning: persistent/refractory GD, antithyroid drugs over 5 years with positive TRAb. Isolated PBMC RNA provided the starting material for the TCR library. The source of the sample is a study of regulatory T cells in long-lasting Graves disease. The study, taken as a whole, reports: Peripheral blood alone, not thyroid tissue, underwent study. Segments TRBV28, TRBJ1-2 and TRBJ2-5 showed preferential usage in persistent disease. Persistent Graves' cases showed lower TCR diversity than newly diagnosed cases.

V shed 3 bases and J 3 bases; nucleotides not matched to a gene: 8. The CDR3 covers 14 residues. Germline-derived CDR1 and CDR2 are DFQATT and SNEGSKA (reference sequence). The TCR beta library used iRepertoire HTBI primers with Arm-PCR amplification of CDR3. Study processing details: The study identified 55 to 80 TRBV and 13 to 15 TRBJ segments across samples. One entry per CDR3 protein results from TCRdb running MiXCR on the multiplex PCR reads. Here the V and J calls rest on TCRdb's processing, not on the authors' analysis. There are approximately 380,000 distinct CDR3 sequences in the sample; about 20% occur only once, and around 20% lies in the top ten.

The sample was peripheral blood mononuclear cells (PBMCs), taken when the disease was refractory, from a patient treated with antithyroid drugs. This receptor was obtained from a female donor with Graves disease. The chain carries TRBV20-1 and TRBJ2-7; 7 bases are shared with TRBD1. The CDR3 DNA reads as TGCAGTGCTAGCGGAAGGGGGCCCGGCTACGAGCAGTACTTC. It is translated as CSASGRGPGYEQYF.